Given below is one T cell receptor (beta chain) in context. Looked up from germline, CDR1 is SGHRS and CDR2 is YFSETQ. The V gene lost 5 bases and the J gene lost 0 bases, with 9 bases spanning the gap. The CDR3 is 13 residues long. The data stem from a study of blood T cell repertoires in COVID-19. The table came from immunoSEQ multiplex PCR; TCRdb's copy has only in-frame clones and leaves some out. The sample includes approximately 160,000 clones, roughly 87% of them seen just once. This TCR derives from a woman aged 50 to 60 who had recovered from COVID-19. V usage is TRBV5-1 and J usage is TRBJ2-7; D gene unclear. Sequenced material: PBMCs or T cells enriched from blood (not recorded which). CDR3 in amino acids: CASSPTNSYEQYF. As DNA, the CDR3 is TGCGCCAGCAGTCCCACAAACTCCTACGAGCAGTACTTC.